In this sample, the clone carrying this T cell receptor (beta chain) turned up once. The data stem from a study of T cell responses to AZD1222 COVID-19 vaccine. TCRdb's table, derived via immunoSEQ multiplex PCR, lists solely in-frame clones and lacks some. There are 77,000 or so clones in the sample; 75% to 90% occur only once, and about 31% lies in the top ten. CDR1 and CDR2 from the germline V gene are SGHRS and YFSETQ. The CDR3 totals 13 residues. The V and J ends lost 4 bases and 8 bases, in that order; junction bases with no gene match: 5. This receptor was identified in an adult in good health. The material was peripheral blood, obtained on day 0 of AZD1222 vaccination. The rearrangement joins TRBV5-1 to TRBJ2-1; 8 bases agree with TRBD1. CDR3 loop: CASSGQGADEQFF. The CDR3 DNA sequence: TGCGCCAGCAGCGGGCAGGGGGCGGATGAGCAGTTCTTC.